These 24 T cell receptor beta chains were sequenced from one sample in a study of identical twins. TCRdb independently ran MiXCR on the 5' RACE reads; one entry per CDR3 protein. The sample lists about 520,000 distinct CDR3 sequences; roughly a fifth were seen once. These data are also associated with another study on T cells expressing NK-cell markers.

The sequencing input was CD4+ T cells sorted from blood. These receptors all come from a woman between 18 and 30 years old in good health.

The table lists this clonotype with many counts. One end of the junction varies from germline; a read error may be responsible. The CDR3 nucleotides read TGCGCCAGCAGCTTGGCCGGGGGATCGTCCTACGAGCAGTACTTC. Translating it yields CASSLAGGSSYEQYF. The chain combines TRBV7-2 with TRBJ2-7; perhaps TRBD2 as D (6 bases). Germline V CDR1 and CDR2: SGHTA, FQGNSA. The CDR3 is made up of 15 amino acids.

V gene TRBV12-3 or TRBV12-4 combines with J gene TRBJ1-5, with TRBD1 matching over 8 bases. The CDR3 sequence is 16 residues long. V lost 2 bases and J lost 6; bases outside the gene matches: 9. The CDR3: CASSLRIQGGSQPQHF. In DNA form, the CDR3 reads TGTGCCAGCAGTTTAAGGATACAGGGGGGGAGTCAGCCCCAGCATTTT.

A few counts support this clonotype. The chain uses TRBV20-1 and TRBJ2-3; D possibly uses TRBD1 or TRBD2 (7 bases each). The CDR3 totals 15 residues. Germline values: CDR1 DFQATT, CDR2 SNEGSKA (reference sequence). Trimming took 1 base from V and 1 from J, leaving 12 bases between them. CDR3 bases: TGCAGTGCTAGAGGCGCAGGGGGGGGCACAGATACGCAGTATTTT. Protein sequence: CSARGAGGGTDTQYF.

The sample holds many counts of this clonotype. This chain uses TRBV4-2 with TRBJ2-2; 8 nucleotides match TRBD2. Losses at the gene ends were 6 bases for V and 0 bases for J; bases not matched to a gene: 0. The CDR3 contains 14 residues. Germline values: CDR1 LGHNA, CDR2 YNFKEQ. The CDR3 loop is CASRRGANTGELFF. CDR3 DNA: TGTGCCAGCAGGCGGGGGGCGAACACCGGGGAGCTGTTTTTT.

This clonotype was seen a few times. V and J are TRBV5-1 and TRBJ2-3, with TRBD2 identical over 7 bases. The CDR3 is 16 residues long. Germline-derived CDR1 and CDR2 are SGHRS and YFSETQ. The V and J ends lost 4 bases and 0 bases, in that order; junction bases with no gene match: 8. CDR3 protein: CASSPRTRRSTDTQYF. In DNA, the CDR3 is TGCGCCAGCAGCCCTCGGACTAGACGGAGCACAGATACGCAGTATTTT.

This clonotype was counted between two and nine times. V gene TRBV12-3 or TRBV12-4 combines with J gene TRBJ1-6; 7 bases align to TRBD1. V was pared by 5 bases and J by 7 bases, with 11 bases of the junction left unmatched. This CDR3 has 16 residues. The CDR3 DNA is TGTGCCAGCAGTGAGGGGACAGAGATACTAAATTCACCCCTCCACTTT. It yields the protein CASSEGTEILNSPLHF.

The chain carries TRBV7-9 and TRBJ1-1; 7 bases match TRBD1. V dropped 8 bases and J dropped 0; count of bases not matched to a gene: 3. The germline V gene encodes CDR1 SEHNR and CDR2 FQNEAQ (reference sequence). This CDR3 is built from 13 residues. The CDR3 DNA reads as TGTGCCAGCGGACAGGTTATGAACACTGAAGCTTTCTTT. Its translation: CASGQVMNTEAFF.

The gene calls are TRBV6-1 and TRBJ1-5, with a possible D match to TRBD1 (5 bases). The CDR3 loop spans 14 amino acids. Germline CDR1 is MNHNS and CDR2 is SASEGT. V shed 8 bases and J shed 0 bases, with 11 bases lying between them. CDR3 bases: TGTGCCAGCCGTGGACATTATAGCAATCAGCCCCAGCATTTT. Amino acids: CASRGHYSNQPQHF.

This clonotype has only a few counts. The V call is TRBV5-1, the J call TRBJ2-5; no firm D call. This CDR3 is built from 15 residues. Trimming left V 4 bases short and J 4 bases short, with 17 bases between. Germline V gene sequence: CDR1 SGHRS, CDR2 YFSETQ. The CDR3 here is CASSADGAWGETQYF. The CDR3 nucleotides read TGCGCCAGCAGCGCGGACGGCGCCTGGGGAGAGACCCAGTACTTC.

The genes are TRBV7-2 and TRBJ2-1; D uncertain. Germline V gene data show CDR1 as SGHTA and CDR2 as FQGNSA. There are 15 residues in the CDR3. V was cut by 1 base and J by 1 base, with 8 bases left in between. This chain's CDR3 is CASSLVADSYNEQFF. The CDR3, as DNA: TGTGCCAGCAGCTTAGTGGCCGATTCCTACAATGAGCAGTTCTTC.

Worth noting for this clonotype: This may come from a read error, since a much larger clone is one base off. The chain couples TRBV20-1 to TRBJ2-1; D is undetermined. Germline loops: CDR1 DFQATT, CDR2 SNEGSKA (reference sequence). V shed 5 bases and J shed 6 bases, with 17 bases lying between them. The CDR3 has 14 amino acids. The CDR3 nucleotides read TGCAGTGCTCTAGTTCCTTTGACCAGCAATGAGCAGTTCTTC. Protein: CSALVPLTSNEQFF.

The DNA of the CDR3 is TGTGCCAGCAGCGCCCGACAGGGCGGTGGCTACACCTTC. Protein sequence: CASSARQGGGYTF. The chain is built from TRBV11-2 and TRBJ1-2, with 7 nucleotides matching TRBD1. Germline V gives CDR1 SGHAT, CDR2 FQNNGV. V was pared by 5 bases and J by 7 bases, with 7 bases of the junction left unmatched. The CDR3 runs 13 residues.

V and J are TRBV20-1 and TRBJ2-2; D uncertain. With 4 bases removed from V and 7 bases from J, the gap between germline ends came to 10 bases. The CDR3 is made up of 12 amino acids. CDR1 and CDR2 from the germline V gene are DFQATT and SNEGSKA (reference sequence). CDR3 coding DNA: TGCAGTGCTAATCGCATATACGGGGAGCTGTTTTTT. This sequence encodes CSANRIYGELFF.

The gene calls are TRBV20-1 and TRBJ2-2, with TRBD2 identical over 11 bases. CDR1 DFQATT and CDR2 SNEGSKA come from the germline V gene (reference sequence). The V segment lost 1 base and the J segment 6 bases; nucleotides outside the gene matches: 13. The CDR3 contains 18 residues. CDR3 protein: CSARGSSGGTDVAGELFF. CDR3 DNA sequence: TGCAGTGCTAGAGGGTCTAGCGGGGGGACGGATGTGGCCGGGGAGCTGTTTTTT.

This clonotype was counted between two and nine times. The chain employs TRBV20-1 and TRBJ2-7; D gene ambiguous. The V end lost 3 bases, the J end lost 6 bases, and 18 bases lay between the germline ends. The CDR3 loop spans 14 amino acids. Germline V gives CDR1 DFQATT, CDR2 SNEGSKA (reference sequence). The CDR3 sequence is CSASKAVALGEQYF. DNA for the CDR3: TGCAGTGCTAGTAAGGCAGTAGCTCTTGGCGAGCAGTACTTC.

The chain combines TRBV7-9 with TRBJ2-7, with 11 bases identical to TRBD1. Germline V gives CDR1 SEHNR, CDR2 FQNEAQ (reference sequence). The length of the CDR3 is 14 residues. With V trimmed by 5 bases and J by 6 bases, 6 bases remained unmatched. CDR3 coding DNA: TGTGCCAGCAGCCCCGGACAGGGGGCGGCCGAGCAGTACTTC. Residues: CASSPGQGAAEQYF.

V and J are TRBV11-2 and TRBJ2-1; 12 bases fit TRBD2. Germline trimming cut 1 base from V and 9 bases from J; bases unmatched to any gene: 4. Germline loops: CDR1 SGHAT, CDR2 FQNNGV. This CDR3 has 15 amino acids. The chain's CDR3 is CASSLVILAGGEQFF. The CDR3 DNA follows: TGTGCCAGCAGCTTAGTTATACTAGCGGGGGGTGAGCAGTTCTTC.

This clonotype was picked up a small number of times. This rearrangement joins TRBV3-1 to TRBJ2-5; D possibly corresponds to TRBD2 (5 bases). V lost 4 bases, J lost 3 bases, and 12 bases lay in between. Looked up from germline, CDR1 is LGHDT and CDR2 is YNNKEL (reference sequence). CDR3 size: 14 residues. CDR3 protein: CASSPGGSKETQYF. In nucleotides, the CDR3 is TGTGCCAGCAGCCCCGGAGGCAGCAAAGAGACCCAGTACTTC.

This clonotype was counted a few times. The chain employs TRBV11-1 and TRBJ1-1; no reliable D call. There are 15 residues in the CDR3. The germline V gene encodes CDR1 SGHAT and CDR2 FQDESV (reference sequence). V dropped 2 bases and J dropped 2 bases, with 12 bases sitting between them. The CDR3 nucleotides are TGTGCCAGCAGCTTATCCAGAAACACAAACACTGAAGCTTTCTTT. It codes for CASSLSRNTNTEAFF.

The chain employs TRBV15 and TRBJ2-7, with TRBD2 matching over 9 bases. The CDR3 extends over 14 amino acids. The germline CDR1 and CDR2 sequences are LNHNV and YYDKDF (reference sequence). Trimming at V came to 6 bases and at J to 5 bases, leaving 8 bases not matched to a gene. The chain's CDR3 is CATRKAASGDEQYF. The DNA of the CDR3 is TGTGCCACCAGAAAAGCGGCTAGCGGGGACGAGCAGTACTTC. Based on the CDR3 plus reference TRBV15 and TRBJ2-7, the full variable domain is DAMVIQNPRYQVTQFGKPVTLSCSQTLNHNVMYWYQQKSSQAPKLLFHYYDKDFNNEADTPDNFQSRRPNTSFCFLDIRSPGLGDTAMYLCATRKAASGDEQYFGPGTRLTVT.

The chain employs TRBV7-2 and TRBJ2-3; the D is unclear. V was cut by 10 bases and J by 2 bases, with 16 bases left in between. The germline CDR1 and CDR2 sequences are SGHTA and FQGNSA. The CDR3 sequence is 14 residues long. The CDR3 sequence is CATTKALLTDTQYF. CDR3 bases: TGTGCCACCACAAAAGCCCTTCTCACAGATACGCAGTATTTT.

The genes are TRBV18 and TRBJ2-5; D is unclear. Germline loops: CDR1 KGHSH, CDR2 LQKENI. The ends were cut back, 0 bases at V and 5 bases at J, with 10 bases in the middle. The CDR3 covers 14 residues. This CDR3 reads CASSPPGSIETQYF. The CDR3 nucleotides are TGTGCCAGCTCACCACCGGGCTCAATTGAGACCCAGTACTTC. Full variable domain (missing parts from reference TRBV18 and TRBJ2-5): NAGVMQNPRHLVRRRGQEARLRCSPMKGHSHVYWYRQLPEEGLKFMVYLQKENIIDESGMPKERFSAEFPKEGPSILRIQQVVRGDSAAYFCASSPPGSIETQYFGPGTRLLVL.

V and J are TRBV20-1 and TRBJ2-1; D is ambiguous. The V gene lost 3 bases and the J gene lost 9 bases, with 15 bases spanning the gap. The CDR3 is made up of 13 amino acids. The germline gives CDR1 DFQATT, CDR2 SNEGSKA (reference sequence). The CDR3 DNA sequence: TGCAGTGCTAGTTCTTGGGTTTTGGTTGAGCAGTTCTTC. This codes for CSASSWVLVEQFF.

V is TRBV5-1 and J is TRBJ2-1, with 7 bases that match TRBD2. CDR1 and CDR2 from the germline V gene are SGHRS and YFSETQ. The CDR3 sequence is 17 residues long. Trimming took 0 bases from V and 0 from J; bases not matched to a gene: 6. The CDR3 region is CASSLVTGGSSYNEQFF. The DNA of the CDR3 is TGCGCCAGCAGCTTGGTGACGGGGGGTAGCTCCTACAATGAGCAGTTCTTC.